This entry features one T cell receptor beta chain sequence. Its antigen remains unidentified. Trimming removed 5 bases from V and 12 bases from J, with 17 bases in between. Germline CDR1 is SGHVS and CDR2 is FNYEAQ. This CDR3 comprises 12 residues. The method was immunoSEQ multiplex PCR; TCRdb's version includes in-frame clones alone and lacks a portion of them. The sample lists roughly 34,000 clones, roughly 84% occurring once. These data come from a study of OX40 agonist ivuxolimab in advanced cancers. Background on the study: Every patient in dose escalation had hepatocellular carcinoma, melanoma, renal cell or head and neck cancer. Study conclusions and caveats: Partly responding patients at 0.1-3.0 mg/kg showed some of the smallest clonal expansion.

A history of autoimmune disease or systemic immunosuppression excluded patients. The sample consisted of CD4+ or CD8+ T cells sorted from blood, taken in a trial of the OX40 agonist ivuxolimab. This chain joins TRBV7-6 and TRBJ2-7; maybe TRBD2 (5 bases). This receptor was identified in an adult with an advanced solid tumor such as melanoma, head and neck, liver or kidney cancer. DNA of the CDR3: TGTGCCAGCAGCGCCGTTTGGGAGTCACCGTACTTC. Protein: CASSAVWESPYF.